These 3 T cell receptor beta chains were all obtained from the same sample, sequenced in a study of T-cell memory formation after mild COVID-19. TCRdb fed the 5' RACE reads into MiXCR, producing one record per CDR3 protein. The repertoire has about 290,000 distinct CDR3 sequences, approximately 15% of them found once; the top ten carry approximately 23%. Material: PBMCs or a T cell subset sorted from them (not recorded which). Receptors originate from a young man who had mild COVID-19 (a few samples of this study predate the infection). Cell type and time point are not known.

The CDR3 protein is CSVEAQGGWETQYF. CDR3 nucleotide sequence: TGCAGCGTTGAAGCACAGGGAGGGTGGGAGACCCAGTACTTC. The rearrangement links TRBV29-1 to TRBJ2-5; D possibly corresponds to TRBD2 (7 bases). Germline V gene sequence: CDR1 SQVTM, CDR2 ANQGSEA. Trimming pared 1 base from V and 5 bases from J, leaving 14 bases between. CDR3 length: 14 residues.

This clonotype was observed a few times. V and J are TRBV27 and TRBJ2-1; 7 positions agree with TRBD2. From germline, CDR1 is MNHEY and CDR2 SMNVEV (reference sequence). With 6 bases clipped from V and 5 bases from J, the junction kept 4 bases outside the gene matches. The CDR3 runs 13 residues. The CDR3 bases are TGTGCCAGCAGCTCTCTAGCGGACAATGAGCAGTTCTTC. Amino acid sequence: CASSSLADNEQFF.

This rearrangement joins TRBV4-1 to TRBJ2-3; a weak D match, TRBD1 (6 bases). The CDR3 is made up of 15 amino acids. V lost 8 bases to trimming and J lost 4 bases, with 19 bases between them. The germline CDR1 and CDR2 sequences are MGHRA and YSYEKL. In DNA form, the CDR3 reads TGCGCCAGCGGACCTCAAGGGGGAAGGCCAGATACGCAGTATTTT. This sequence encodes CASGPQGGRPDTQYF.